Shown below are 7 T cell receptor beta chains from a single sample sequenced in a study of shared clonotypes between healthy human individuals. The naive CD8 population came from CD45RO-negative cells selected for CCR7, without terminally differentiated effector memory CD45RA+ cells. Data came from immunoSEQ multiplex PCR; TCRdb stores just in-frame clones and leaves some out. Of approximately 2,000,000 clones listed, 93% are singletons. Source material: naive CD8+ T cells from PBMCs. The receptors stem from a man between 18 and 29 years old in good health. Some clones in this sample may be carry-over from other donors' samples.

The V gene is TRBV7-8, the J gene TRBJ2-5; D might be TRBD2 (6 bases). V was clipped by 7 bases and J by 2 bases, with 17 bases between them. Germline loops: CDR1 SGHVS, CDR2 FQNEAQ. The CDR3 runs 15 residues. CDR3 coding DNA: TGTGCCAGCACCCCCAGGGCGGGGCCTCAAGAGACCCAGTACTTC. Residues: CASTPRAGPQETQYF.

The chain has TRBV5-1 and TRBJ2-7; D gene unclear. Trimming removed 4 bases from V and 3 bases from J, with 11 bases in between. Germline CDR1 reads SGHRS; CDR2 reads YFSETQ. There are 13 residues in the CDR3. CDR3 nucleotide sequence: TGCGCCAGCAGCCCCTTCAACGGCTACGAGCAGTACTTC. Amino acid sequence: CASSPFNGYEQYF.

The chain recombines TRBV5-1 with TRBJ2-1, with 7 nucleotides matching TRBD1. The CDR3 is 14 amino acids. Unmatched junction bases numbered 6, after V lost 2 bases and J lost 7 bases. The V gene's germline CDR1 is SGHRS and CDR2 YFSETQ. The DNA of the CDR3 is TGCGCCAGCAGCTTTGGCAGGGGGAAGAATGAGCAGTTCTTC. It is translated as CASSFGRGKNEQFF.

The V call is TRBV6-5, the J call TRBJ2-1; possibly TRBD1 or TRBD2 for D (6 bases each). The germline V gene has CDR1 MNHEY and CDR2 SVGAGI. Trimming removed 7 bases at V and 8 bases at J, with 18 bases between. This CDR3 region has 14 residues. The CDR3 spells CASTPRGPGDEQFF. The CDR3 DNA reads TGTGCCAGCACCCCCCGGGGGCCCGGGGATGAGCAGTTCTTC.

The genes are TRBV28 and TRBJ2-7; 10 bases are a match to TRBD2. Trimming removed 7 bases from V and 2 bases from J; junction bases left unmatched: 8. Germline V CDR1 and CDR2: MDHEN, SYDVKM. The CDR3 totals 15 residues. CDR3: CASKLLAGKTYEQYF. CDR3 bases: TGTGCCAGCAAACTACTAGCGGGAAAGACCTACGAGCAGTACTTC.

In nucleotides, the CDR3 is TGTGCCTGGTCCGGGACTAGCGGGAGGAATGAGCAGTTCTTC. It codes for CAWSGTSGRNEQFF. The chain is built from TRBV30 and TRBJ2-1; TRBD2 matches at 15 bases. From germline, CDR1 is GTSNPN and CDR2 SVGIG (reference sequence). With V trimmed by 5 bases and J by 7 bases, 3 bases remained unmatched. The CDR3 spans 14 residues.

V and J are TRBV28 and TRBJ1-5; D gene unclear. The CDR3 is 15 residues long. CDR1 is MDHEN, CDR2 SYDVKM, per germline. Trimming took 7 bases from V and 1 from J, leaving 14 bases between them. CDR3 in DNA: TGTGCCAGCACACACAGCGTGGGGAGCAATCAGCCCCAGCATTTT. It is translated as CASTHSVGSNQPQHF.